This passage covers 16 T cell receptor beta chains from one sample sequenced in a study of blood T cell repertoires in COVID-19. Some clones are missing from TCRdb's copy, which holds only in-frame ones; the method was immunoSEQ multiplex PCR. The sample holds roughly 260,000 clones, 88% seen once. Source material: peripheral blood. All receptors come from a woman aged 25 to 45 with COVID-19, enrolled during active disease.

V and J are TRBV15 and TRBJ2-7, with 12 bases fitting TRBD2. CDR1 and CDR2 from the germline V gene are LNHNV and YYDKDF (reference sequence). The trim removed 1 base at V and 12 bases at J, leaving 4 bases unmatched. The CDR3 totals 13 residues. CDR3 in DNA: TGTGCCACCAGCAGAGCGACTAGCGGGAGAACGTACTTC. Its protein is CATSRATSGRTYF. Full variable domain (missing parts from reference TRBV15 and TRBJ2-7): DAMVIQNPRYQVTQFGKPVTLSCSQTLNHNVMYWYQQKSSQAPKLLFHYYDKDFNNEADTPDNFQSRRPNTSFCFLDIRSPGLGDTAMYLCATSRATSGRTYFGPGTRLTVT.

The CDR3 is CATSDAGTSGRSYNEQFF. The CDR3 DNA reads TGTGCCACCAGTGATGCCGGGACTAGCGGGAGGTCCTACAATGAGCAGTTCTTC. The V call is TRBV24-1, the J call TRBJ2-1; 15 bases align to TRBD2. The CDR3 is 18 amino acids. The V gene end was trimmed by 3 bases and the J gene end by 1 base; junction bases not matched to a gene: 3. The V gene's germline CDR1 is KGHDR and CDR2 SFDVKD.

V gene TRBV6-5 combines with J gene TRBJ2-5; D possibly corresponds to TRBD2 (6 bases). Trimming removed 1 base at V and 2 bases at J, with 11 bases between. Germline CDR1 MNHEY, CDR2 SVGAGI. CDR3 length equals 15 residues. This chain's CDR3 is CASSYLGLSQETQYF. In DNA, the CDR3 is TGTGCCAGCAGTTACTTGGGACTCTCTCAAGAGACCCAGTACTTC.

The J gene is TRBJ2-1, the V gene TRBV6-2 or TRBV6-3; 8 positions match TRBD2. This CDR3 comprises 15 residues. With 0 bases clipped from V and 6 bases from J, the junction kept 4 bases outside the gene matches. CDR1 is MNHEY, CDR2 SVGEGT, per germline. CDR3 loop: CASSYSGGRSNEQFF. Here the CDR3 DNA reads TGTGCCAGCAGTTACTCGGGCGGGAGGAGCAATGAGCAGTTCTTC.

V and J are TRBV3-1 (or the pseudogene TRBV3-2) and TRBJ1-4; 7 nucleotides line up with TRBD1. Germline values: CDR1 LGHDT, CDR2 YNNKEL (reference sequence). Trimming took 9 bases from V and 5 from J; bases not matched to a gene: 6. The CDR3 sequence is 13 residues long. CDR3 nucleotides: TGTGCCAGTACCGGGACAGAGAATGAAAAACTGTTTTTT. Amino acid sequence: CASTGTENEKLFF.

The chain couples TRBV7-8 to TRBJ2-3, with 10 bases that match TRBD2. CDR1 and CDR2 (germline): SGHVS, FQNEAQ. The CDR3 covers 14 residues. After removal of 5 bases from V and 4 bases from J, the junction contained 3 bases not matched to a gene. CDR3 coding DNA: TGTGCCAGCAGCCCCCTAGCGGGGGCAGATACGCAGTATTTT. It translates to CASSPLAGADTQYF.

The chain couples TRBV18 to TRBJ2-2, with unresolved D. Germline CDR1 KGHSH, CDR2 LQKENI. Trimming pared 5 bases from V and 2 bases from J, leaving 3 bases between. This CDR3 is 12 amino acids long. The CDR3 here is CASSTNTGELFF. Written as DNA, the CDR3 is TGTGCCAGCTCAACAAACACCGGGGAGCTGTTTTTT.

The sample holds a few counts of this clone. The V call is TRBV24-1, the J call TRBJ1-2; 7 positions match TRBD1. In germline, CDR1 is KGHDR, CDR2 SFDVKD. V was clipped by 4 bases and J by 3 bases; unmatched bases: 4. The length of the CDR3 is 14 residues. The CDR3 bases are TGTGCCACCAGTGACCGACAGGGTCACTATGGCTACACCTTC. Translation: CATSDRQGHYGYTF.

J is TRBJ1-1 and V is TRBV28; 9 positions match TRBD1. V gave up 8 bases and J gave up 6 bases; unmatched junction bases: 16. The CDR3 length is 16 residues. CDR1 MDHEN and CDR2 SYDVKM come from the germline V gene. CDR3 sequence: CASGPTYRGRGPEAFF. The DNA for the CDR3 is TGTGCCAGCGGGCCCACTTACAGGGGGCGCGGGCCTGAAGCTTTCTTT. Variable domain in full (rest from reference TRBV28 and TRBJ1-1): DVKVTQSSRYLVKRTGEKVFLECVQDMDHENMFWYRQDPGLGLRLIYFSYDVKMKEKGDIPEGYSVSREKKERFSLILESASTNQTSMYLCASGPTYRGRGPEAFFGQGTRLTVV.

The J gene is TRBJ2-3, the V gene TRBV5-4; the D gene is possibly TRBD1 (6 bases). V dropped 4 bases and J dropped 2 bases, with 17 bases sitting between them. The CDR3 consists of 16 residues. Germline V CDR1 and CDR2: SGHNT, YYREEE (reference sequence). The CDR3 nucleotides are TGTGCCAGCAGCCGGCCAGGGGTAGAGGCCACAGATACGCAGTATTTT. This codes for CASSRPGVEATDTQYF.

This clone has only a few counts. Different DNA sequences within this sample yield the same CDR3. The chain joins TRBV27 to TRBJ2-2; D ambiguous. Germline loops: CDR1 MNHEY, CDR2 SMNVEV (reference sequence). CDR3 size: 13 residues. The V end was cut by 3 bases, the J end by 2 bases, with 4 bases between. This chain's CDR3 is CASSLSNTGELFF. CDR3 in DNA: TGTGCCAGCAGTTTGAGTAACACCGGGGAGCTGTTTTTT.

The rearrangement links TRBV6-5 to TRBJ1-3; TRBD1 might be the D (6 bases). Germline CDR1 reads MNHEY; CDR2 reads SVGAGI. Trimming removed 0 bases from V and 4 bases from J, with 10 bases in between. The CDR3 runs 15 residues. CDR3 amino acids: CASSYSGQGGNTIYF. The CDR3 DNA is TGTGCCAGCAGTTACTCGGGCCAGGGGGGAAACACCATATATTTT.

The chain carries TRBV5-6 and TRBJ1-1; D call uncertain. This CDR3 is 12 amino acids long. Germline values: CDR1 SGHDT, CDR2 YYEEEE. Trimming pared 0 bases from V and 10 bases from J, leaving 10 bases between. In DNA form, the CDR3 reads TGTGCCAGCAGCTTGGCAAAGGGAGGAGCTTTCTTT. Translating it yields CASSLAKGGAFF.

This clone has just a few counts. This chain joins TRBV28 and TRBJ1-1; D is uncertain. The germline V gene has CDR1 MDHEN and CDR2 SYDVKM. This CDR3 is built from 11 residues. Between the trimmed V and J ends, which lost 6 bases and 11 bases, there was a span of 13 bases. Written as DNA, the CDR3 is TGTGCCAGCAGCTTAGGGCTCTTTGCTTTCTTT. Encoded protein: CASSLGLFAFF. Looking up the rest from reference TRBV28 and TRBJ1-1 gives the full variable domain: DVKVTQSSRYLVKRTGEKVFLECVQDMDHENMFWYRQDPGLGLRLIYFSYDVKMKEKGDIPEGYSVSREKKERFSLILESASTNQTSMYLCASSLGLFAFFGQGTRLTVV.

The chain links TRBV27 to TRBJ1-3; a possible D gene is TRBD1 (6 bases). The CDR3 runs to 14 residues. Germline lookup yields CDR1 MNHEY and CDR2 SMNVEV (reference sequence). V lost 4 bases to trimming and J lost 2 bases, with 9 bases between them. The CDR3 spells CASSSAGAGNTIYF. CDR3 bases: TGTGCCAGCAGTTCCGCAGGGGCTGGAAACACCATATATTTT.

Only a few counts were recorded for this clone. This chain uses TRBV11-2 with TRBJ2-7, with TRBD1 matching over 8 bases. CDR1 is SGHAT, CDR2 FQNNGV, per germline. The CDR3 runs 17 residues. The ends lost 1 base at V and 1 base at J; junction bases unmatched: 9. CDR3 sequence (DNA): TGTGCCAGCAGCTTAGCGGCAGGGACAGGCTCTTCCTACGAGCAGTACTTC. Amino acid sequence: CASSLAAGTGSSYEQYF.